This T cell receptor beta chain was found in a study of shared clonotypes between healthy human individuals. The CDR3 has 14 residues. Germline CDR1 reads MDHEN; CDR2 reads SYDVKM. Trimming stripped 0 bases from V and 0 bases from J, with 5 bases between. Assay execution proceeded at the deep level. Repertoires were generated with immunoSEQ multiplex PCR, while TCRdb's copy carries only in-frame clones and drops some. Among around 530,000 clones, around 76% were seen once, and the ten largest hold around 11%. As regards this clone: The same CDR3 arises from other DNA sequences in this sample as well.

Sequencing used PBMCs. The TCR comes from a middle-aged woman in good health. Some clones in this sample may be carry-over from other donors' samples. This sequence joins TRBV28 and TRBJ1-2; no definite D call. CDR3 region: CASSLWAANYGYTF. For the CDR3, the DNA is TGTGCCAGCAGTTTATGGGCCGCTAACTATGGCTACACCTTC.